These T cell receptor beta chains were read from a single sample in a study of blood T cells in healthy people across ages. MiXCR was run by TCRdb on the 5' RACE reads, yielding one entry per CDR3 protein. Counted here are approximately 790,000 distinct CDR3 sequences, approximately 67% occurring once; the ten biggest clones make up around a quarter. The sample taken for sequencing was blood. The receptors stem from a man aged 25 to 40 in good health. Each CDR3 is given with its conserved first and last residue. D genes are given only for firm matches. Clone size, where shown, is once, few, many, or a class for clones that have expanded.

j_gene | abundance | v_gene | d_gene | CDR3aa | CDR3nt
TRBJ2-3 | NA | TRBV12-5 | TRBD1 | CASGPSTGNTDTQYF | TGTGCTAGTGGGCCCTCGACAGGGAACACAGATACGCAGTATTTT
TRBJ2-1 | once | TRBV4-2 | NA | CASSQEDRRGGPNEQFF | TGTGCCAGCAGCCAGGAAGATAGGAGGGGGGGCCCCAATGAGCAGTTCTTC
TRBJ2-1 | NA | TRBV6-4 | TRBD1 | CASSALDRGDNEQFF | TGTGCCAGCAGCGCTTTGGACAGGGGTGACAATGAGCAGTTCTTC
TRBJ1-2 | NA | TRBV29-1 | NA | CSVTQANYGYTF | TGCAGCGTTACACAAGCTAACTATGGCTACACCTTC
TRBJ2-5 | many | TRBV7-2 | TRBD2 | CASSLLAGGETQYF | TGTGCCAGCAGCTTACTAGCGGGGGGGGAGACCCAGTACTTC
TRBJ2-5 | NA | TRBV28 | TRBD1 | CASRSTPGQGAVETQYF | TGTGCCAGCAGAAGCACCCCGGGACAGGGGGCTGTGGAGACCCAGTACTTC
TRBJ2-1 | few | TRBV7-8 | TRBD2 | CASSLGGGAISYNEQFF | TGTGCCAGCAGCTTAGGCGGGGGGGCTATCTCCTACAATGAGCAGTTCTTC
TRBJ1-5 | NA | TRBV4-3 | NA | CASSQDLLGERNQPQHF | TGCGCCAGCAGCCAAGACCTTTTGGGGGAGCGCAATCAGCCCCAGCATTTT
TRBJ2-1 | NA | TRBV12-3/TRBV12-4 | TRBD2 | CASSPFGLAGAFNEQFF | TGTGCCAGCAGCCCATTCGGGCTAGCGGGGGCCTTCAATGAGCAGTTCTTC
TRBJ2-3 | NA | TRBV5-1 | NA | CASSLARTFRTDTQYF | TGCGCCAGCAGCTTGGCCCGAACCTTTCGCACAGATACGCAGTATTTT
TRBJ2-2 | NA | TRBV6-2/TRBV6-3 | NA | CASSYSRGAGELFF | TGTGCCAGCAGTTACTCAAGGGGGGCCGGGGAGCTGTTTTTT
TRBJ2-5 | NA | TRBV20-1 | TRBD2 | CSASRLAGTRKETQYF | TGCAGTGCTAGTAGACTAGCGGGGACCCGGAAAGAGACCCAGTACTTC
TRBJ2-7 | few | TRBV7-2 | TRBD1 | CASSLAGTGASEQYF | TGTGCCAGCAGCTTAGCGGGTACAGGGGCGAGCGAGCAGTACTTC
TRBJ1-1 | NA | TRBV6-5 | NA | CASSYGSEAFF | TGTGCCAGCAGTTACGGCTCTGAAGCTTTCTTT
TRBJ2-7 | NA | TRBV5-1 | NA | CASSLAVGSSYNEQYF | TGCGCCAGCAGCTTGGCCGTGGGTAGCTCCTACAATGAGCAGTACTTC
TRBJ2-1 | NA | TRBV27 | NA | CASSKPPDNYNEQFF | TGTGCCAGCAGTAAACCTCCGGACAATTACAATGAGCAGTTCTTC
TRBJ1-6 | NA | TRBV3-1 | NA | CAGKRGRECSPLHF | TGTGCCGGCAAAAGAGGCCGGGAGTGTTCACCCCTCCACTTT
TRBJ1-1 | once | TRBV20-1 | NA | CSARDPKGGDTEAFF | TGCAGTGCTAGAGACCCGAAGGGGGGGGATACTGAAGCTTTCTTT
TRBJ2-1 | NA | TRBV4-1 | NA | CASSQDPGKVGEQFF | TGCGCCAGCAGCCAAGATCCAGGGAAGGTTGGTGAGCAGTTCTTC
TRBJ2-3 | NA | TRBV20-1 | NA | CSARPDTTSTQYF | TGCAGTGCTAGACCGGACACAACCTCTACGCAGTATTTT
TRBJ2-4 | NA | TRBV5-1 | TRBD1 | CASSQQITDRGEQYF | TGCGCCAGCAGCCAGCAAATCACGGACAGGGGAGAGCAGTACTTC
TRBJ2-1 | NA | TRBV20-1 | TRBD2 | CSAREGEAAGGYNEQFF | TGCAGTGCTAGAGAAGGGGAAGCAGCGGGGGGGTACAATGAGCAGTTCTTC
TRBJ2-3 | NA | TRBV7-9 | TRBD1 | CASSKTGARTDTQYF | TGTGCCAGCAGCAAGACAGGGGCCCGCACAGATACGCAGTATTTT
TRBJ2-2 | NA | TRBV10-3 | TRBD2 | CAISLIGTKNTGELFF | TGTGCCATCAGTCTGATCGGGACTAAGAACACCGGGGAGCTGTTTTTT
TRBJ1-5 | NA | TRBV12-3/TRBV12-4 | TRBD1 | CASSLGQGGIGNNQPQHF | TGTGCCAGCAGTTTAGGGCAGGGGGGGATCGGTAACAATCAGCCCCAGCATTTT
TRBJ2-4 | NA | TRBV2 | TRBD2 | CASSEKSSGGNEQYF | TGTGCCAGCAGTGAAAAGTCTAGCGGGGGCAATGAGCAGTACTTC
TRBJ2-7 | few | TRBV6-6 | TRBD1 | CLFPGQPAYEQYF | TGTTTATTCCCGGGACAGCCAGCCTACGAGCAGTACTTC
TRBJ2-3 | NA | TRBV4-2 | TRBD1 | CASSGGTGDTDTQYF | TGTGCCAGCAGCGGCGGGACAGGGGACACAGATACGCAGTATTTT
TRBJ1-1 | NA | TRBV5-1 | NA | CASSLGPGRGNTEAFF | TGCGCCAGCAGCTTGGGACCGGGACGGGGGAACACTGAAGCTTTCTTT
TRBJ1-2 | NA | TRBV12-3/TRBV12-4 | TRBD1 | CASSFGGQEGYTF | TGTGCCAGCAGTTTTGGGGGACAGGAGGGCTACACCTTC
TRBJ1-2 | NA | TRBV18 | NA | CASSPYTGTFTGGYTF | TGTGCCAGCTCACCGTATACCGGGACCTTTACCGGTGGCTACACCTTC
TRBJ2-7 | NA | TRBV29-1 | TRBD1 | CSVDGQAYEQYF | TGCAGCGTTGATGGACAGGCCTACGAGCAGTACTTC
TRBJ1-6 | NA | TRBV5-6 | NA | CASSQPGHQSPLHF | TGTGCCAGCAGCCAACCGGGACATCAGTCACCCCTCCACTTT